Following are 10 T cell receptor beta chains from one sample sequenced in a study of T cells in tuberculosis. The table came from immunoSEQ multiplex PCR; TCRdb's copy has only in-frame clones and leaves some out. The sample holds tens of thousands of clones, approximately 93% seen once. Indicated time point: new active TB diagnosis, blood taken before or within 7 days of starting treatment. Sequenced material: PBMCs, taken at tuberculosis diagnosis. The receptors stem from an adult with tuberculosis.

The rearrangement joins TRBV27 to TRBJ2-7; 11 nucleotides align to TRBD2. Germline loops: CDR1 MNHEY, CDR2 SMNVEV (reference sequence). V was clipped by 6 bases and J by 0 bases; unmatched bases: 13. This CDR3 contains 18 residues. CDR3 in DNA: TGTGCCAGCAGGAAGGGGCTAGCGGGAGGCCCGAGCTCCTACGAGCAGTACTTC. Its protein product is CASRKGLAGGPSSYEQYF.

The genes are TRBV14 and TRBJ1-1, with 7 bases fitting TRBD1. Germline V gene data show CDR1 as SGHDN and CDR2 as FVKESK. V shed 4 bases, J shed 3 bases, and the junction held 5 bases outside the gene matches. CDR3 length equals 14 residues. CDR3 coding DNA: TGTGCCAGCAGCCCCTCAGGGGGTTACACTGAAGCTTTCTTT. Translation gives CASSPSGGYTEAFF.

The chain employs TRBV28 and TRBJ2-7; D is undetermined. V lost 4 bases, J lost 2 bases, and 9 bases lay in between. Looked up from germline, CDR1 is MDHEN and CDR2 is SYDVKM. CDR3 length equals 13 residues. CDR3 protein: CASSYKNPYEQYF. DNA of the CDR3: TGTGCCAGCAGTTACAAAAACCCCTACGAGCAGTACTTC.

CDR3 protein: CASSPSGTGVTGELFF. The CDR3 DNA sequence: TGTGCCAGCAGCCCATCCGGGACAGGGGTGACCGGGGAGCTGTTTTTT. This chain uses TRBV7-9 with TRBJ2-2; 10 nucleotides match TRBD1. Germline assignment: CDR1 SEHNR and CDR2 FQNEAQ (reference sequence). This CDR3 spans 16 amino acids. V dropped 5 bases and J dropped 5; count of bases not matched to a gene: 8.

The rearrangement joins TRBV29-1 to TRBJ2-7, with TRBD1 as a possible D gene (6 bases). Germline V gene lookup returns CDR1 SQVTM and CDR2 ANQGSEA. The CDR3 sequence is 14 residues long. Trimming took 1 base from V and 2 from J, leaving 12 bases between them. Here the CDR3 DNA reads TGCAGCGTTGAAGGCGAACAGGGCGCCTACGAGCAGTACTTC. Translation gives CSVEGEQGAYEQYF.

The genes are TRBV2 and TRBJ2-1; TRBD1 matches at 7 bases. This CDR3 region has 12 residues. V was clipped by 9 bases and J by 5 bases; unmatched bases: 4. Germline CDR1 reads SNHLY; CDR2 reads FYNNEI. The CDR3 coding sequence is TGTGCCAGGGGGACAGTAAACAATGAGCAGTTCTTC. This sequence encodes CARGTVNNEQFF.

The chain links TRBV4-2 to TRBJ1-1, with 8 positions matching TRBD1. The CDR3 length is 15 residues. The junction had 8 bases not matched to a gene; V was cut back by 2 bases and J by 6 bases. Germline V CDR1 and CDR2: LGHNA, YNFKEQ. The CDR3, as DNA: TGTGCCAGCAGCCAAATGACAGGGGAGTTTTCTGAAGCTTTCTTT. Translation: CASSQMTGEFSEAFF.

The chain has TRBV9 and TRBJ2-7; D possibly corresponds to TRBD2 (6 bases). V lost 6 bases and J lost 2, with 18 bases in between. The V gene's germline CDR1 is SGDLS and CDR2 YYNGEE. The CDR3 extends over 15 amino acids. Here the CDR3 reads CASNPGGSAPYEQYF. The CDR3 nucleotides are TGTGCCAGCAACCCCGGGGGAAGCGCACCCTACGAGCAGTACTTC.

The chain joins TRBV13 to TRBJ2-7, with a possible D match to TRBD1 (6 bases). CDR1 is PRHDT and CDR2 is FYEKMQ in the germline V gene (reference sequence). Trimming left V 4 bases short and J 6 bases short, with 16 bases between. This CDR3 is built from 14 residues. The CDR3 sequence is CASSYQGGVGEQYF. As DNA, the CDR3 is TGTGCCAGCAGCTATCAAGGGGGAGTGGGCGAGCAGTACTTC. Full variable domain (outside the CDR3, taken from reference TRBV13 and TRBJ2-7): AAGVIQSPRHLIKEKRETATLKCYPIPRHDTVYWYQQGPGQDPQFLISFYEKMQSDKGSIPDRFSAQQFSDYHSELNMSSLELGDSALYFCASSYQGGVGEQYFGPGTRLTVT.

V gene TRBV5-8 combines with J gene TRBJ2-3; TRBD2 matches at 7 bases. The V gene end was trimmed by 3 bases and the J gene end by 0 bases; junction bases not matched to a gene: 10. Germline CDR1 is SGHTS and CDR2 is YDEGEE. CDR3 size: 17 residues. This CDR3 reads CASSSLGGTSSTDTQYF. CDR3 bases: TGTGCCAGCAGCTCATTGGGAGGGACGTCTAGCACAGATACGCAGTATTTT.